One sample yielded the 24 T cell receptor beta chains listed below, sequenced in a study of metastatic and nonmetastatic thyroid tumors. No treatment had been given to any patient before thyroid surgery. MiXCR reprocessed the PCR reads for TCRdb. The table includes around 30,000 clones, under 4.5% detected once. The sample comprised blood. These receptors were taken from a female donor with papillary thyroid cancer or a benign thyroid nodule (not recorded which). Some clones in this sample may be carry-over from other donors' samples.

This clone was counted many times. This sequence joins TRBV12-5 and TRBJ2-1, with 7 bases fitting TRBD1. The CDR3 length is 17 residues. J was trimmed by 5 bases and V by 0 bases; bases with no gene match: 10. The germline CDR1 and CDR2 sequences are LGHNT and FRNRAP. The chain's CDR3 is CASGLVLGTVRNNEQFF. CDR3 sequence (DNA): TGTGCTAGTGGTTTGGTACTGGGGACAGTAAGAAACAATGAGCAGTTCTTC.

This clone was found a few times. At one boundary the junction diverges from the germline segment, which might be a read error. The V call is TRBV5-1, the J call TRBJ2-3, with 10 positions matching TRBD2. This CDR3 spans 18 amino acids. CDR1 SGHRS and CDR2 YFSETQ come from the germline V gene. The CDR3 DNA follows: TGCGCCAACAGCTTGGAAGCGGGAGGGCCCAGATTTGCAGGTACGCAGTATTTT. Its translation: CANSLEAGGPRFAGTQYF.

The chain combines TRBV11-3 with TRBJ2-5; possible D gene TRBD2, 6 bases. Germline CDR1 is SGHNT and CDR2 is YENEEA. With 5 bases removed from V and 2 bases from J, the gap between germline ends came to 12 bases. This CDR3 comprises 14 residues. The CDR3 region is CASSQWDSQETQYF. For the CDR3, the DNA is TGTGCCAGCAGCCAATGGGACTCGCAAGAGACCCAGTACTTC.

This clone was recorded at least ten times. The gene calls are TRBV30 and TRBJ2-1, with 9 nucleotides matching TRBD2. In germline, CDR1 is GTSNPN, CDR2 SVGIG (reference sequence). Unmatched junction bases numbered 7, after V lost 0 bases and J lost 1 base. The CDR3 is 17 residues long. CDR3 in amino acids: CAWSVRRTSVSYNEQFF. CDR3 sequence (DNA): TGTGCCTGGAGTGTACGGAGGACTAGCGTTTCCTACAATGAGCAGTTCTTC. Complete variable domain (other parts from reference TRBV30 and TRBJ2-1): SQTIHQWPATLVQPVGSPLSLECTVEGTSNPNLYWYRQAAGRGLQLLFYSVGIGQISSEVPQNLSASRPQDRQFILSSKKLLLSDSGFYLCAWSVRRTSVSYNEQFFGPGTRLTVL.

This clone was observed at least ten times. A much larger clone sits a single nucleotide away, making a read error possible. Other DNA sequences in this specimen translate into the identical CDR3. The rearrangement joins TRBV2 to TRBJ1-2; D gene uncertain. There are 12 residues in the CDR3. Germline V gives CDR1 SNHLY, CDR2 FYNNEI. Here the CDR3 reads CASSWENYGYTF. As DNA, the CDR3 is TGCGCCAGCTCTTGGGAGAACTATGGCTACACCTTC.

This clone was observed at least ten times. The chain couples TRBV15 to TRBJ1-2, with D hard to call. Germline assignment: CDR1 LNHNV and CDR2 YYDKDF (reference sequence). Trimming pared 0 bases from V and 8 bases from J, leaving 16 bases between. This CDR3 spans 15 amino acids. This chain's CDR3 is CATSRDITSEDGYTF. The CDR3 nucleotides read TGTGCCACCAGCAGAGATATCACAAGTGAGGACGGCTACACCTTC.

This clone was seen at least ten times. J is TRBJ1-6 and V is TRBV12-5; 9 positions agree with TRBD1. V shed 7 bases and J 14 bases; nucleotides not matched to a gene: 24. The CDR3 loop spans 18 amino acids. Germline values: CDR1 LGHNT, CDR2 FRNRAP. The CDR3 DNA reads TGTGCTAGTGCCCTAGAGCTGGGACAGGGCGACCTTCAAGCGGCCCTCCACTTT. It codes for CASALELGQGDLQAALHF.

This clone was observed a few times. This chain uses TRBV5-1 with TRBJ1-1; 8 bases match TRBD1. The V gene's germline CDR1 is SGHRS and CDR2 YFSETQ. The CDR3 extends over 15 amino acids. With 2 bases clipped from V and 5 bases from J, the junction kept 8 bases outside the gene matches. The CDR3 loop is CASSFLTGVGTEAFF. The CDR3 coding sequence is TGCGCCAGCAGCTTTCTGACAGGGGTAGGAACTGAAGCTTTCTTT.

Many counts were recorded for this clone. The V and J genes are TRBV18 and TRBJ1-5; D remains ambiguous. The CDR3 covers 14 residues. Trimming pared 3 bases from V and 7 bases from J, leaving 13 bases between. Looked up from germline, CDR1 is KGHSH and CDR2 is LQKENI. The CDR3 sequence is CASSPNLREQPQHF. For the CDR3, the DNA is TGTGCCAGCTCACCGAACTTGAGGGAACAGCCCCAGCATTTT.

This clone was seen many times. This chain connects TRBV9 to TRBJ1-5; no definite D call. Trimming removed 3 bases at V and 5 bases at J, with 15 bases between. Germline assignment: CDR1 SGDLS and CDR2 YYNGEE. CDR3 size: 15 residues. In DNA form, the CDR3 reads TGTGCCAGCAGCGCTGGCCCTTCGACTGATCAGCCCCAGCATTTT. It codes for CASSAGPSTDQPQHF.

The chain recombines TRBV6-1 with TRBJ2-1; TRBD2 aligns across 7 bases. CDR3 length: 14 amino acids. Germline V gene sequence: CDR1 MNHNS, CDR2 SASEGT. J was trimmed by 8 bases and V by 2 bases; bases with no gene match: 6. The CDR3 nucleotides read TGTGCCAGCAGTGAAAGGGGACTACATGATGAGCAGTTCTTC. Translating gives CASSERGLHDEQFF.

This clone was recorded a few times. The chain employs TRBV6-1 and TRBJ1-3, with unresolved D. The CDR3 length is 14 residues. CDR1 is MNHNS and CDR2 is SASEGT in the germline V gene. Trimming left V 3 bases short and J 3 bases short, with 9 bases between. CDR3 amino acids: CASSEVRVGNTIYF. CDR3 bases: TGTGCCAGCAGTGAGGTGAGGGTTGGAAACACCATATATTTT.

This clone has more than one count but fewer than ten. The chain links TRBV27 to TRBJ1-6, with 8 bases aligning to TRBD1. Germline V gene sequence: CDR1 MNHEY, CDR2 SMNVEV (reference sequence). The CDR3 loop spans 16 amino acids. The ends lost 6 bases at V and 11 bases at J; junction bases unmatched: 15. As DNA, the CDR3 is TGTGCCAGCAGCCCCACTCCAACAGGGGGGAGGGCACCCCTCCACTTT. Residues: CASSPTPTGGRAPLHF.

This clone was found many times. The rearrangement links TRBV20-1 to TRBJ1-3, with a possible D match to TRBD1 (6 bases). Germline CDR1 reads DFQATT; CDR2 reads SNEGSKA (reference sequence). With 5 bases removed from V and 8 bases from J, the gap between germline ends came to 13 bases. The CDR3 has 12 residues. CDR3: CSAQGRGDTIYF. Written as DNA, the CDR3 is TGCAGTGCTCAAGGCAGGGGTGACACCATATATTTT.

In this sample, this clone turned up many times. This chain links TRBV20-1 with TRBJ2-2; 7 bases agree with TRBD1. The CDR3 consists of 13 residues. Germline V gene data show CDR1 as DFQATT and CDR2 as SNEGSKA (reference sequence). Trimming took 5 bases from V and 2 from J; bases not matched to a gene: 2. CDR3 sequence reads: CSAWDSNTGELFF. As DNA, the CDR3 is TGCAGTGCTTGGGACAGCAACACCGGGGAGCTGTTTTTT.

This clone was observed many times. V is TRBV2 and J is TRBJ2-3; the match to TRBD2 covers 8 bases. The CDR3 covers 13 residues. V trimming: 6 bases; J trimming: 6 bases; junction bases outside the gene matches: 5. The germline CDR1 and CDR2 sequences are SNHLY and FYNNEI. The CDR3 sequence is CASRQREGDTQYF. The CDR3 nucleotides read TGTGCCAGCAGACAACGGGAGGGGGATACGCAGTATTTT.

Note on this clone: This may be a read error: a much more frequent sequence differs by one nucleotide. The chain joins TRBV10-1 to TRBJ2-3; D not resolved. Germline CDR1 reads WNHNN; CDR2 reads SYGVQD (reference sequence). The germline V and J ends were trimmed by 5 bases and 5 bases, with 8 bases remaining between them. The CDR3 consists of 12 residues. The CDR3 sequence: CASSTTQDTQYF. DNA for the CDR3: TGCGCCAGCAGTACGACACAAGATACGCAGTATTTT.

The rearrangement uses TRBV12-5 and TRBJ2-7, with a tentative D call TRBD1 (6 bases). There are 16 residues in the CDR3. Germline lookup yields CDR1 LGHNT and CDR2 FRNRAP. Deletions cut 5 bases from V and 0 bases from J, with 17 bases between. The CDR3 protein is CASGTQGSGNSYEQYF. CDR3 DNA sequence: TGTGCTAGTGGTACACAGGGTTCCGGGAACTCCTACGAGCAGTACTTC. Drawing the rest from reference TRBV12-5 and TRBJ2-7, the complete variable domain is DARVTQTPRHKVTEMGQEVTMRCQPILGHNTVFWYRQTMMQGLELLAYFRNRAPLDDSGMPKDRFSAEMPDATLATLKIQPSEPRDSAVYFCASGTQGSGNSYEQYFGPGTRLTVT.

This clone was counted many times. The CDR3 region is CASSYRDRDRGYGYTF. The DNA of the CDR3 is TGTGCCAGCAGTTACCGGGACCGGGACAGGGGGTATGGCTACACCTTC. The chain has TRBV6-1 and TRBJ1-2, with 11 bases fitting TRBD1. The CDR3 spans 16 residues. The V and J ends lost 5 bases and 5 bases, in that order; junction bases with no gene match: 10. Germline assignment: CDR1 MNHNS and CDR2 SASEGT.

This clone was observed at least ten times. The gene calls are TRBV28 and TRBJ1-1, with TRBD1 as a possible D gene (6 bases). Germline V CDR1 and CDR2: MDHEN, SYDVKM. V lost 5 bases to trimming and J lost 4 bases, with 23 bases between them. The CDR3 runs 17 residues. The CDR3 DNA reads TGTGCCAGCAGTCTAGGCGGGGGGGCACTGGTGGGCACTGAAGCTTTCTTT. Its protein product is CASSLGGGALVGTEAFF.

This clone came up many times. The chain links TRBV12-3 or TRBV12-4 to TRBJ2-1; a weak D match, TRBD2 (6 bases). V was trimmed by 3 bases and J by 15 bases, leaving 15 bases between them. There are 12 residues in the CDR3. CDR3 sequence (DNA): TGTGCCAGCAGTTTTGTGGCGGGAAGGCTGTTCTTC. Its protein is CASSFVAGRLFF.

The chain is built from TRBV6-5 and TRBJ2-7, with D maybe TRBD1 (6 bases). This CDR3 is built from 15 residues. The V gene lost 0 bases and the J gene lost 2 bases, with 11 bases spanning the gap. Germline V gene sequence: CDR1 MNHEY, CDR2 SVGAGI. The CDR3 coding sequence is TGTGCCAGCAGTTACTCGGAGGACAGACCCTACGAGCAGTACTTC. This gives the protein CASSYSEDRPYEQYF.

This clone was counted many times. V is TRBV28 and J is TRBJ2-5; D is ambiguous. Per germline, CDR1 MDHEN and CDR2 SYDVKM. The ends were cut back, 6 bases at V and 4 bases at J, with 9 bases in the middle. CDR3 size: 12 residues. This chain's CDR3 is CASRTNGETQYF. CDR3 DNA: TGTGCCAGCAGAACCAACGGAGAGACCCAGTACTTC.

This clone has more than one count but fewer than ten. This chain uses TRBV6-1 with TRBJ1-1; D remains ambiguous. This CDR3 has 15 amino acids. V lost 6 bases, J lost 1 base, and 15 bases lay in between. Germline V gives CDR1 MNHNS, CDR2 SASEGT. The CDR3, as DNA: TGTGCCAGCAGCCGTGTTAAACTGACGAACACTGAAGCTTTCTTT. This translates into CASSRVKLTNTEAFF.